The clone carrying this TCR beta chain appeared a few times. Its antigen remains unidentified. The data were taken from a study of cytomegalovirus exposure and HLA in healthy donors. The CDR3 is 13 amino acids. Germline V gene sequence: CDR1 GTSNPN, CDR2 SVGIG (reference sequence). Trimming removed 5 bases at V and 7 bases at J, with 17 bases between. General study findings and limits: In a later analysis, HLA-C alleles had the fewest associated TCRs, DRB1 alleles the most. Some segments of the V type, notably TRBV6-2 and TRBV6-3, were excluded as indistinguishable.

The PCR made use of 60 Vbeta and 13 Jbeta primers. Here immunoSEQ multiplex PCR was the method, and the copy in TCRdb shows in-frame clones only, minus some. The repertoire holds 150,000 to 200,000 clones, with 70% to 80% as singletons. This chain uses TRBV30 with TRBJ2-5; D is possibly TRBD2 (5 bases). Source material: PBMCs. The source of this sequence is a middle-aged woman in good health and CMV-seronegative. This CDR3 is CAWGRAVLGTQYF. The CDR3 DNA reads as TGTGCCTGGGGGAGAGCGGTCCTGGGGACCCAGTACTTC.